This T cell receptor (beta chain) was found in a study of T-cell reconstitution after alpha-beta-depleted transplantation in children. This clonotype was counted many times. Its target is unknown. Unique molecular identifiers were incorporated during preparation of the TCRbeta library. TCRdb analysed the PCR reads with MiXCR anew, one entry per CDR3 protein. The sample records 250,000 to 400,000 distinct CDR3 sequences, more than 20% being singletons. Findings and caveats of the study: Where alpha-beta T cells came from about two months after transplant was reportedly several hundred expanded graft clones. Surviving recipient T cells and thymic progenitors produced the high day-60 TCRbeta diversity seen in some patients. By one year post-transplant, T-cell counts and diversity largely arose from T cells that were newly produced.

Trimming removed 2 bases from V and 2 bases from J, with 10 bases in between. The CDR3 sequence is 14 residues long. Germline loops: CDR1 SGHRS, CDR2 YFSETQ. The receptor's source is a male patient under 18 who had a stem cell transplant for acute lymphoblastic leukemia, so the T cells may come from the graft donor. The chain recombines TRBV5-1 with TRBJ1-2; D unresolved. Sequenced material: PBMCs, mostly from graft donor cells, taken 180 days after TCRalphabeta/CD19-depleted stem cell transplant. The CDR3 nucleotides read TGCGCCAGCAGCTTCGTTTCAAAGAACTATGGCTACACCTTC. It codes for CASSFVSKNYGYTF.